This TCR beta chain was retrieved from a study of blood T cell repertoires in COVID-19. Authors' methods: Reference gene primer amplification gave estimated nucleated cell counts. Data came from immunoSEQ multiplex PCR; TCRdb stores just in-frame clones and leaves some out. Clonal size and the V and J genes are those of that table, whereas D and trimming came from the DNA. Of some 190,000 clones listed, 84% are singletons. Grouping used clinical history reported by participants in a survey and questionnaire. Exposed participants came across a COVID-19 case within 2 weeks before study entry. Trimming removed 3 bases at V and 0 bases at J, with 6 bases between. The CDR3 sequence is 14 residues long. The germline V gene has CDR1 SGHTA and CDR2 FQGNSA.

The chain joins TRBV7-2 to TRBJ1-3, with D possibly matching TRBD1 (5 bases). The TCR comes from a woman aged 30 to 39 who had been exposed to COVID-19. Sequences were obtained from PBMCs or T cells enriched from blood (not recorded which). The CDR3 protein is CASSFDSSGNTIYF. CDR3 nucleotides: TGTGCCAGCAGCTTCGACAGCTCTGGAAACACCATATATTTT.